Below, one T cell receptor (beta chain) is given with its context. Grouping used clinical history reported by participants in a survey and questionnaire. Trimming took off 3 bases at V and 2 bases at J, with 16 bases between the two ends. CDR1 and CDR2 (germline): SGHNT, YYREEE (reference sequence). CDR3 length: 16 residues. In the original analysis: Reference gene primer amplification yielded estimated nucleated cell counts. Generated by immunoSEQ multiplex PCR, the TCRdb table keeps only in-frame clones and is missing some. V and J calls and clone size are copied from that table; D and trimming were computed from the DNA. Among roughly 300,000 clones, roughly 90% were seen once, and the ten largest hold 2% to 2.5%. The data were obtained in a study of blood T cell repertoires in COVID-19. Study background: Acute and convalescent COVID-19 specimens originated in the United States, Italy and Spain.

Input material: PBMCs or T cells enriched from blood (not recorded which). This TCR was sampled from a woman in her thirties or forties with acute COVID-19. The chain is built from TRBV5-4 and TRBJ2-3; D might be TRBD2 (6 bases). CDR3 protein: CASSWGDLGLTDTQYF. Written as DNA, the CDR3 is TGTGCCAGCAGCTGGGGGGATCTCGGACTCACAGATACGCAGTATTTT.